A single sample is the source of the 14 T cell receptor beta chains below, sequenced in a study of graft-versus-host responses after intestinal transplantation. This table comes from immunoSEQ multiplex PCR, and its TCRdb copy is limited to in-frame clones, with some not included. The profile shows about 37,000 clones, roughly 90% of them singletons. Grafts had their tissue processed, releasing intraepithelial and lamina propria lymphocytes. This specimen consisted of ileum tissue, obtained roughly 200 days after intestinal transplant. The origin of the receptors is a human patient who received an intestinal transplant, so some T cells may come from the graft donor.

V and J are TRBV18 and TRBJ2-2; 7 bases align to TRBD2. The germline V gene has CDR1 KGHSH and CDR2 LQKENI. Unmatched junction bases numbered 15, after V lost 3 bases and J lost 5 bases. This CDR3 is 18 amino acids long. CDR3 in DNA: TGTGCCAGCTCACCCCTCGGGCGGGAGTTCCTCGGGACCGGGGAGCTGTTTTTT. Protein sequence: CASSPLGREFLGTGELFF.

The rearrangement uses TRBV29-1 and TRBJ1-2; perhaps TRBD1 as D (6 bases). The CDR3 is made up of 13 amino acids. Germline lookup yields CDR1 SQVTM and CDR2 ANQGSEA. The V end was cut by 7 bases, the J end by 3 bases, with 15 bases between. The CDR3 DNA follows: TGCAGCGCCAATATCCAGGGGCACTATGGCTACACCTTC. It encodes CSANIQGHYGYTF.

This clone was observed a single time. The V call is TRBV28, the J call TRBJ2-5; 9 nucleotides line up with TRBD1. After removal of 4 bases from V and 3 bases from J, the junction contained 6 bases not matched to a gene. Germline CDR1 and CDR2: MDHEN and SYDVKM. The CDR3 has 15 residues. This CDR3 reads CASSSYGTGKETQYF. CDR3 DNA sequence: TGTGCCAGCAGTTCCTATGGGACAGGGAAAGAGACCCAGTACTTC.

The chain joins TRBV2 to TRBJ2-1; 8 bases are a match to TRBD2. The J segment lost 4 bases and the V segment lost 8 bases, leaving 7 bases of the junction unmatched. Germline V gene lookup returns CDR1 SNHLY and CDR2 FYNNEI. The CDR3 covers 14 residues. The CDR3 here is CASDTSGLYNEQFF. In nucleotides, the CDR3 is TGTGCCAGCGACACTAGCGGACTGTACAATGAGCAGTTCTTC.

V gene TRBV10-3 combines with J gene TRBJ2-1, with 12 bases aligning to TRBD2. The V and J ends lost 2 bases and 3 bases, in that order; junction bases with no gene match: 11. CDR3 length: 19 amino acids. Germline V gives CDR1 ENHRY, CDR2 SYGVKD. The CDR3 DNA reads TGTGCCATCAGTGAGCCCCGAGGACTAGCGGGGACTTACTACAATGAGCAGTTCTTC. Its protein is CAISEPRGLAGTYYNEQFF.

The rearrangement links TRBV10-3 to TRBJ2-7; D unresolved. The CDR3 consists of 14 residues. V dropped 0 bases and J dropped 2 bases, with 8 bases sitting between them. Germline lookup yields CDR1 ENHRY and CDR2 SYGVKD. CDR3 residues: CAISESQVTYEQYF. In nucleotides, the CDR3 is TGTGCCATCAGTGAGTCGCAGGTTACCTACGAGCAGTACTTC.

The CDR3 region has the DNA TGTGCCAGCAGCTTCCGGGACAGATCAAAGGATGAGCAGTTCTTC. Translated, it gives CASSFRDRSKDEQFF. The V gene is TRBV11-2, the J gene TRBJ2-1; 7 bases are shared with TRBD1. The ends lost 3 bases at V and 8 bases at J; junction bases unmatched: 10. This CDR3 spans 15 amino acids. Per germline, CDR1 SGHAT and CDR2 FQNNGV. The full variable domain, with the rest looked up from reference TRBV11-2 and TRBJ2-1, is EAGVAQSPRYKIIEKRQSVAFWCNPISGHATLYWYQQILGQGPKLLIQFQNNGVVDDSQLPKDRFSAERLKGVDSTLKIQPAKLEDSAVYLCASSFRDRSKDEQFFGPGTRLTVL.

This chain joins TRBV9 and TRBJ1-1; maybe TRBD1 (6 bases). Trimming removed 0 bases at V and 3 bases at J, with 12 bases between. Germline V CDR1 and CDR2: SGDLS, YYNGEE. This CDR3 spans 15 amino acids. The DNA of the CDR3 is TGTGCCAGCAGCGTAGGGGGGCGGCTGGACACTGAAGCTTTCTTT. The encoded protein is CASSVGGRLDTEAFF.

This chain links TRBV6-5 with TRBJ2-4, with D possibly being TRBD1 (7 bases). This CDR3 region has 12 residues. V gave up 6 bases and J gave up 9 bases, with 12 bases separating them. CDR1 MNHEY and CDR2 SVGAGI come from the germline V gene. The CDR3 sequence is CASSPGGGIQYF. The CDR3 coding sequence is TGTGCCAGCAGCCCAGGGGGAGGCATTCAGTACTTC.

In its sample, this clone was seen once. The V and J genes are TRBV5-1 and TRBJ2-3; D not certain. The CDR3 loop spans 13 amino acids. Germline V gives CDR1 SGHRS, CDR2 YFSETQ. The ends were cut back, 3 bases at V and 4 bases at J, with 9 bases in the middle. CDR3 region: CASSSELADTQYF. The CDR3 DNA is TGCGCCAGCAGCTCCGAACTGGCAGATACGCAGTATTTT. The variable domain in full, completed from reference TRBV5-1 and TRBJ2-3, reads KAGVTQTPRYLIKTRGQQVTLSCSPISGHRSVSWYQQTPGQGLQFLFEYFSETQRNKGNFPGRFSGRQFSNSRSEMNVSTLELGDSALYLCASSSELADTQYFGPGTRLTVL.

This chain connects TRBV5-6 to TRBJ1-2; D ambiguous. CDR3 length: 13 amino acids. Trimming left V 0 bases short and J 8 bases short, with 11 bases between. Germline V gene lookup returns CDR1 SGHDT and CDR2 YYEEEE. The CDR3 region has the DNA TGTGCCAGCAGCTTGGTTGCAGGCGTCGGCTACACCTTC. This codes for CASSLVAGVGYTF.

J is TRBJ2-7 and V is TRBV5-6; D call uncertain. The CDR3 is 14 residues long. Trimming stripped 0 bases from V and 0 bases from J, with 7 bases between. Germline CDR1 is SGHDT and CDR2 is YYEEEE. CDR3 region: CASSLGRVSYEQYF. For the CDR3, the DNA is TGTGCCAGCAGCTTGGGAAGAGTCTCCTACGAGCAGTACTTC.

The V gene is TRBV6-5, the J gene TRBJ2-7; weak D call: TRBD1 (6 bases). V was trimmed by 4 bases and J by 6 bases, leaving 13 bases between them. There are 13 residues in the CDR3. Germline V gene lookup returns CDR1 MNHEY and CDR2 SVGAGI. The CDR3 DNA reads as TGTGCCAGCAGTTCCAGGGGCCGGGTCGAGCAGTACTTC. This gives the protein CASSSRGRVEQYF.

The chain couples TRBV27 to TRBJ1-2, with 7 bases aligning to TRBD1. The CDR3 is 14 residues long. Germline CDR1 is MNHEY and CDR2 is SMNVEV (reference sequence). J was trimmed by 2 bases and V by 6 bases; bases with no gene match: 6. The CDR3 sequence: CASRKTGSNYGYTF. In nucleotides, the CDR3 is TGTGCCAGCAGGAAGACAGGGTCCAACTATGGCTACACCTTC.